This T cell receptor (beta chain) is from a study of early T cells in non-severe SARS-CoV-2 infection. This CDR3 region has 13 residues. Germline loops: CDR1 MNHEY, CDR2 SVGEGT. Trimming cost V 7 bases and J 2 bases, with 12 bases left between them. This clonotype was observed many times. Individual cDNA molecules were tagged with unique molecular identifiers, the study reported. In TCRdb, the 5' RACE reads were re-called with MiXCR into one record per CDR3 protein. The sample holds 65,000 to 75,000 distinct CDR3 sequences, more than 3.5% seen once. The chain combines TRBV6-2 or TRBV6-3 with TRBJ2-7; D is possibly TRBD2 (6 bases). This clonotype was sampled from an adult who was a healthcare worker with PCR-confirmed SARS-CoV-2 infection or an uninfected control (not recorded which). The donor label of this sample is uncertain. Sample: whole blood, taken at baseline. CDR3 amino acids: CASTPGETYEQYF. CDR3 DNA: TGTGCCAGCACCCCGGGGGAAACCTACGAGCAGTACTTC.